The clone carrying this T cell receptor beta chain was counted a single time. These data belong to a study of shared clonotypes between healthy human individuals. Overall study: A few men and a couple of women, aged 18 to 49, were donors.

CDR1 SGHRS and CDR2 YFSETQ come from the germline V gene. The CDR3 spans 18 residues. V lost 1 base, J lost 2 bases, and 3 bases stayed unmatched. Method: immunoSEQ multiplex PCR; TCRdb's copy keeps in-frame clones and lacks some. The repertoire holds roughly 1.5 million clones, around 98% seen once, with approximately 0.45% in the top ten. The chain links TRBV5-1 to TRBJ2-2; 15 nucleotides agree with TRBD2. The TCR originated in a man aged 25-45 years in good health. The sample consisted of naive CD4+ T cells sorted from blood. Subset of the sample: CD45RA+ positively selected. CDR3 loop: CASSLRTSGRANTGELFF. Here the CDR3 DNA reads TGCGCCAGCAGCTTGAGGACTAGCGGGAGGGCTAACACCGGGGAGCTGTTTTTT.